Below, 27 T cell receptor beta chains from the same sample are listed, as sequenced in a study of T-cell memory formation after mild COVID-19. TCRdb re-analysed the 5' RACE reads in MiXCR, keeping a single row per CDR3 protein. Among approximately 340,000 distinct CDR3 sequences listed, around 15% were seen once. The specimen was PBMCs or a T cell subset sorted from them (not recorded which). The receptors here all came from a man younger than 30 who had mild COVID-19 (a few samples of this study predate the infection). Cell type and time point are not known.

This clonotype occurred a few times. The chain's CDR3 is CSARGFQKSEQYF. The CDR3 DNA reads as TGCAGTGCCCGAGGATTTCAAAAAAGCGAGCAGTACTTC. This chain uses TRBV20-1 with TRBJ2-7; D unresolved. V was pared by 6 bases and J by 6 bases, with 18 bases between. The CDR3 sequence is 13 residues long. CDR1 and CDR2 from the germline V gene are DFQATT and SNEGSKA (reference sequence).

This sequence joins TRBV28 and TRBJ2-7; no clear D gene. Trimming removed 5 bases from V and 0 bases from J, with 14 bases in between. Germline assignment: CDR1 MDHEN and CDR2 SYDVKM. CDR3 size: 15 residues. DNA of the CDR3: TGTGCCAGCAGTCAACGATCTTTTAGCTCCTACGAGCAGTACGTC. The encoded protein is CASSQRSFSSYEQYV.

CDR3 sequence reads: CASSLVGRGPFLNTEAFF. DNA for the CDR3: TGTGCCAGCAGCTTAGTGGGCAGGGGGCCCTTCCTGAACACTGAAGCTTTCTTT. The chain joins TRBV7-8 to TRBJ1-1, with 8 bases aligning to TRBD1. Germline V gene lookup returns CDR1 SGHVS and CDR2 FQNEAQ. The junction had 10 bases not matched to a gene; V was cut back by 1 base and J by 0 bases. The CDR3 runs to 18 residues.

The chain carries TRBV24-1 and TRBJ2-1, with 7 bases that match TRBD1. Per germline, CDR1 KGHDR and CDR2 SFDVKD. Trimming cost V 5 bases and J 9 bases; bases outside gene matches: 9. The CDR3 is made up of 14 amino acids. CDR3 DNA sequence: TGTGCCACCAGTGGGGGACAGAGTAGAGGTGAGCAGTTCTTC. Translation gives CATSGGQSRGEQFF.

This clonotype was counted between two and nine times. The junction shows a germline mismatch at one end, possibly a read error. V gene TRBV7-2 combines with J gene TRBJ1-2; a weak D match, TRBD1 (5 bases). From germline, CDR1 is SGHTA and CDR2 FQGNSA. This CDR3 is built from 14 residues. The CDR3 reads CASSLVGQSYGYTF. The CDR3 DNA follows: TGTGCCAGCAGCTTAGTGGGGCAGAGCTATGGTTACACCTTC.

This clonotype was counted only a few times. J is TRBJ2-7 and V is TRBV6-5, with D possibly TRBD1 on 6 matching bases. Trimming cost V 5 bases and J 2 bases, with 16 bases left between them. Germline loops: CDR1 MNHEY, CDR2 SVGAGI. This CDR3 spans 15 amino acids. The DNA of the CDR3 is TGTGCCAGCAGTCTAGGACAGCAAATAACCTACGAGCAGTACTTC. Protein: CASSLGQQITYEQYF.

The chain has TRBV5-1 and TRBJ1-1; 10 positions match TRBD1. Germline CDR1 is SGHRS and CDR2 is YFSETQ. V was clipped by 3 bases and J by 6 bases; unmatched bases: 14. This CDR3 region has 17 residues. The CDR3 sequence: CASSYGPGTGAGAEAFF. DNA for the CDR3: TGCGCCAGCAGCTACGGTCCCGGGACAGGGGCTGGGGCTGAAGCTTTCTTT.

The chain has TRBV21-1 and TRBJ1-1; the table's D call of TRBD1 was not tested on the DNA. TRBV21-1 is reported as a pseudogene. This CDR3 is built from 16 residues. The CDR3 spells CASSNPDRGGPGEAFF. The CDR3 nucleotides are TGTGCCAGCAGCAACCCGGACAGGGGGGGGCCTGGAGAAGCTTTCTTT.

CDR3 amino acids: CASSCTGQGSAPAYEQYV. The CDR3 nucleotides are TGTGCCAGCAGCTGCACGGGACAGGGATCCGCCCCGGCCTACGAGCAGTACGTC. V usage is TRBV11-1 and J usage is TRBJ2-7, with 9 bases matching TRBD1. The CDR3 has 18 residues. V lost 4 bases to trimming and J lost 2 bases; unmatched junction nucleotides: 15. The germline CDR1 and CDR2 sequences are SGHAT and FQDESV (reference sequence).

The V and J genes are TRBV5-1 and TRBJ2-2; no reliable D call. Germline assignment: CDR1 SGHRS and CDR2 YFSETQ. Trimming cost V 4 bases and J 5 bases, with 9 bases left between them. This CDR3 spans 13 amino acids. CDR3: CASSRRTTGELFF. The CDR3 DNA reads TGCGCCAGCAGCCGCCGTACTACCGGGGAGCTGTTTTTT.

The chain is built from TRBV20-1 and TRBJ2-7; TRBD2 agrees at 7 bases. CDR1 and CDR2 (germline): DFQATT, SNEGSKA (reference sequence). This CDR3 spans 14 amino acids. After removal of 5 bases from V and 6 bases from J, the junction contained 13 bases not matched to a gene. CDR3 sequence: CSADTRAGGGEQYV. The CDR3 DNA follows: TGCAGTGCTGACACCCGTGCGGGCGGGGGCGAGCAGTACGTC.

J is TRBJ2-1 and V is TRBV7-2; perhaps TRBD2 as D (5 bases). V was pared by 5 bases and J by 4 bases, with 15 bases between. CDR1 and CDR2 (germline): SGHTA, FQGNSA. There are 15 residues in the CDR3. In nucleotides, the CDR3 is TGTGCCAGCAGCCCCTCGGGGAGCTTTTACAATGAGCAGTTCTTC. Translating gives CASSPSGSFYNEQFF.

This clonotype was recorded a few times. The chain recombines TRBV29-1 with TRBJ2-7, with unresolved D. Looked up from germline, CDR1 is SQVTM and CDR2 is ANQGSEA. The CDR3 sequence is 14 residues long. The germline V and J ends were trimmed by 6 bases and 3 bases, with 18 bases remaining between them. The CDR3 sequence: CSVVVEYSGYEQYF. Here the CDR3 DNA reads TGCAGCGTAGTCGTAGAATATTCAGGCTACGAGCAGTACTTC.

This clonotype was seen repeatedly, ten times or more. The rearrangement joins TRBV6-5 to TRBJ2-7; D is unclear. CDR3 length: 11 amino acids. The germline V and J ends were trimmed by 4 bases and 6 bases, with 7 bases remaining between them. Germline V gene sequence: CDR1 MNHEY, CDR2 SVGAGI. This chain's CDR3 is CASSSQGEQYF. DNA for the CDR3: TGTGCCAGCAGTTCCCAAGGCGAGCAGTACTTC.

In this sample, this clonotype turned up many times. V and J are TRBV4-1 and TRBJ2-5, with a possible D match to TRBD2 (5 bases). Germline lookup yields CDR1 MGHRA and CDR2 YSYEKL. V lost 0 bases to trimming and J lost 5 bases, with 10 bases between them. This CDR3 spans 14 amino acids. The DNA of the CDR3 is TGCGCCAGCAGCCAAGAGAACGGGGAGGAGACCCAGTACTTC. Translating it yields CASSQENGEETQYF.

This sequence joins TRBV20-1 and TRBJ2-1, with D possibly being TRBD1 or TRBD2 (5 bases each). The germline V and J ends were trimmed by 5 bases and 10 bases, with 21 bases remaining between them. The germline gives CDR1 DFQATT, CDR2 SNEGSKA (reference sequence). The length of the CDR3 is 14 residues. The CDR3, as DNA: TGCAGTGCTCAGATAGGGGACCCCGAACGCGAGCAGTTCTTC. It is translated as CSAQIGDPEREQFF.

This clonotype was counted at least ten times. The chain has TRBV6-6 and TRBJ1-4; 8 bases match TRBD1. This CDR3 has 16 residues. The V gene end was trimmed by 1 base and the J gene end by 8 bases; junction bases not matched to a gene: 9. The germline V gene has CDR1 MNHNY and CDR2 SVGAGI (reference sequence). CDR3 loop: CASSYYPGQGREKLFF. The CDR3 DNA is TGTGCCAGCAGTTACTACCCCGGACAGGGTAGGGAAAAACTGTTTTTT.

This clonotype was counted at least ten times. The rearrangement uses TRBV5-6 and TRBJ2-2; D not certain. The CDR3 runs 14 residues. V lost 0 bases and J 4 bases, leaving 7 bases between the germline ends. Germline-derived CDR1 and CDR2 are SGHDT and YYEEEE. The CDR3 DNA reads as TGTGCCAGCAGCTTGGGCGTGACCACCGGGGAGCTGTTTTTT. Translation: CASSLGVTTGELFF.

The count of this clonotype is one. V usage is TRBV11-2 and J usage is TRBJ2-2; TRBD2 aligns across 9 bases. Trimming cost V 5 bases and J 2 bases; bases outside gene matches: 6. This CDR3 comprises 16 residues. The germline V gene encodes CDR1 SGHAT and CDR2 FQNNGV. CDR3 loop: CASSPFSGGNTGELFF. CDR3 coding DNA: TGTGCCAGCAGCCCATTTAGCGGGGGAAACACCGGGGAGCTGTTTTTT.

A remark on this clonotype: Being one base from a much bigger clone, this may be a read error. The chain links TRBV28 to TRBJ2-1; D might be TRBD1 or TRBD2, each matching 5 bases. The germline V gene has CDR1 MDHEN and CDR2 SYDVKM. The V gene lost 4 bases and the J gene lost 5 bases, with 6 bases spanning the gap. CDR3 length: 12 amino acids. The CDR3 is CASSSGHNEQFF. Here the CDR3 DNA reads TGTGCCAGCAGTTCGGGACACAATGAGCAGTTCTTC.

This rearrangement joins TRBV12-3 or TRBV12-4 to TRBJ1-6, with TRBD1 matching over 7 bases. Trimming cost V 4 bases and J 6 bases; bases outside gene matches: 3. The CDR3 has 14 amino acids. This CDR3 reads CASSSRQGNSPLHF. The CDR3 DNA reads TGTGCCAGCAGTTCCCGACAGGGTAATTCACCCCTCCACTTT.

This clonotype was observed a few times. The V and J genes are TRBV12-5 and TRBJ2-3; TRBD1 agrees at 8 bases. With V trimmed by 1 base and J by 2 bases, 5 bases remained unmatched. Germline-derived CDR1 and CDR2 are LGHNT and FRNRAP. The CDR3 sequence is 16 residues long. Here the CDR3 reads CASGLGRGLTTDTQYF. CDR3 nucleotides: TGTGCTAGTGGTTTGGGCAGGGGGCTTACCACAGATACGCAGTATTTT.

This clonotype has at least ten counts. CDR3 sequence: CAISEPTPGLAGVYNEQFF. In DNA, the CDR3 is TGTGCCATCAGTGAGCCAACACCCGGGCTAGCGGGGGTCTACAATGAGCAGTTCTTC. This chain connects TRBV10-3 to TRBJ2-1, with 10 bases fitting TRBD2. The CDR3 is made up of 19 amino acids. V trimming: 2 bases; J trimming: 3 bases; junction bases outside the gene matches: 13. The germline CDR1 and CDR2 sequences are ENHRY and SYGVKD.

This sequence joins TRBV2 and TRBJ2-5; 7 nucleotides agree with TRBD1. The length of the CDR3 is 14 residues. Germline V gives CDR1 SNHLY, CDR2 FYNNEI. V shed 7 bases, J shed 8 bases, and the junction held 13 bases outside the gene matches. The CDR3 region is CASTRNTGTETQYF. The CDR3 DNA reads as TGTGCCAGCACCCGTAATACCGGGACAGAAACCCAGTACTTC.

The chain is built from TRBV20-1 and TRBJ2-1; D is uncertain. The CDR3 runs to 13 residues. The V end lost 7 bases, the J end lost 2 bases, and 12 bases lay between the germline ends. Germline-derived CDR1 and CDR2 are DFQATT and SNEGSKA (reference sequence). The CDR3 DNA sequence: TGCAGTGTCCTCCGTAGAACCTACAATGAGCAGTTCTTC. It specifies CSVLRRTYNEQFF.

This clonotype was observed a handful of times. This chain links TRBV27 with TRBJ1-1, with no clear D. The length of the CDR3 is 15 residues. Germline values: CDR1 MNHEY, CDR2 SMNVEV (reference sequence). V lost 2 bases and J 0 bases, leaving 10 bases between the germline ends. The CDR3 sequence is CASSLNSFLNTEAFF. The CDR3 DNA sequence: TGTGCCAGCAGTTTAAACAGTTTTTTGAACACTGAAGCTTTCTTT.

V gene TRBV7-2 combines with J gene TRBJ2-5; D may be TRBD2 (6 bases). V lost 5 bases to trimming and J lost 4 bases, with 17 bases between them. The CDR3 runs to 15 residues. CDR1 and CDR2 (germline): SGHTA, FQGNSA. The CDR3 protein is CASSPQGLGGETQYF. In DNA form, the CDR3 reads TGTGCCAGCAGCCCCCAGGGACTCGGGGGAGAGACCCAGTACTTC. The full variable domain, completed using reference TRBV7-2 and TRBJ2-5, is GAGVSQSPSNKVTEKGKDVELRCDPISGHTALYWYRQSLGQGLEFLIYFQGNSAPDKSGLPSDRFSAERTGGSVSTLTIQRTQQEDSAVYLCASSPQGLGGETQYFGPGTRLLVL.